This TCR beta chain appears in the sequencing data of a study of T cells expressing NK-cell markers. Study overall: Most of the eight sequenced donors tested HCMV-seropositive; one tested seronegative.

Study results and caveats: Each of about 6 donors carried dominant NKG2C+ clonotypes accounting for roughly 1.0-7.5% of CD8+ T cells. Once again these clonotypes came out on top in the CD3+CD56-NKG2C+ fraction of a few donors. There remained a lack of clarity about HCMV specificity of expanded NKG2C+ T cell clones.

Following a re-call of the 5' RACE reads, TCRdb has one entry per CDR3 protein and lacks DNA. In total, the table holds a few hundred thousand distinct CDR3 sequences. The CDR3 contains 14 residues. In the case of this clonotype: The antigen is undetermined.

The TCR originated in a man between 18 and 35 years old in good health. The sample consisted of blood T cells: a sorted CD56 or NKG2C T cell subset, CD4+ or CD8+ T cells, or bulk PBMC T cells (not recorded which). The chain recombines TRBV12-3 or TRBV12-4 with TRBJ2-4. CDR3 amino acids: CASTVALAKNIQYF.